The TCR beta chain described here comes from a study of blood T cell repertoires in COVID-19. Study information: From the United States, Italy and Spain came samples of acute and convalescent COVID-19. PBMCs, B-cell-depleted T cells, or T cells were the source of the cDNA or gDNA that made up the material.

The CDR3 length is 15 residues. CDR1 and CDR2 from the germline V gene are MDHEN and SYDVKM. V lost 5 bases and J lost 2, with 15 bases in between. Per the original methods: The authors estimated nucleated cell counts from reference gene primer amplification. Only in-frame clones appear in the TCRdb table, and some are missing; sequencing was by immunoSEQ multiplex PCR. V, J and clone size are taken as reported in that table, and D and trimming were inferred from the DNA itself. The sample includes 65,000 to 75,000 clones, around 90% of them seen just once. The source is a human donor with active COVID-19. The donor label of this sample is uncertain. The chain joins TRBV28 to TRBJ2-5, with a possible D match to TRBD1 (6 bases). Input material: peripheral blood. CDR3: CASSKQGPGQETQYF. The CDR3 coding sequence is TGTGCCAGCAGTAAACAGGGTCCGGGGCAAGAGACCCAGTACTTC.